The 21 T cell receptor beta chains given below trace back to one sample, sequenced in a study of T cell changes during pregnancy in multiple sclerosis. Clones were read by immunoSEQ multiplex PCR, and TCRdb kept only the in-frame ones, dropping some. The table lists just over 20,000 clones, 85% to 90% of them singletons. The starting material was CD8+ T cells from peripheral blood mononuclear cells, obtained in the second trimester of pregnancy. The receptors come from a female donor in good health, enrolled as a control in a pregnancy study.

In its sample, this clone was seen once. The CDR3 DNA reads as TGTGCCAGCAGCTACCGGGACAGGGATGGGGCCAACGTCCTGACTTTC. This sequence encodes CASSYRDRDGANVLTF. This sequence joins TRBV28 and TRBJ2-6; 9 nucleotides agree with TRBD1. The CDR3 is 16 residues long. Losses at the gene ends were 6 bases for V and 3 bases for J; bases not matched to a gene: 6. Looked up from germline, CDR1 is MDHEN and CDR2 is SYDVKM.

The V gene is TRBV29-1, the J gene TRBJ2-1; 11 bases fit TRBD1. Germline CDR1 is SQVTM and CDR2 is ANQGSEA. CDR3 length equals 13 residues. The V gene end was trimmed by 5 bases and the J gene end by 10 bases; junction bases not matched to a gene: 7. CDR3 nucleotides: TGCAGCGTTCTGGGACAGGGGGTCGGAGAGCAGTTCTTC. Protein sequence: CSVLGQGVGEQFF.

The rearrangement uses TRBV27 and TRBJ1-2; 10 nucleotides match TRBD1. CDR1 MNHEY and CDR2 SMNVEV come from the germline V gene (reference sequence). This CDR3 comprises 16 residues. The J segment lost 3 bases and the V segment lost 6 bases, leaving 10 bases of the junction unmatched. The CDR3 DNA follows: TGTGCCAGCAGCTATATAGGACAGGGGGTTGACTATGGCTACACCTTC. This sequence encodes CASSYIGQGVDYGYTF.

The rearrangement uses TRBV11-2 and TRBJ2-3, with 7 bases matching TRBD2. CDR3 length equals 17 residues. In germline, CDR1 is SGHAT, CDR2 FQNNGV. The J segment lost 2 bases and the V segment lost 1 base, leaving 9 bases of the junction unmatched. The CDR3 loop reads CASSLVGDYPSTDTQYF. CDR3 coding DNA: TGTGCCAGCAGCTTAGTAGGGGACTACCCGTCCACAGATACGCAGTATTTT.

The V call is TRBV28, the J call TRBJ1-4; D gene uncertain. V shed 4 bases and J shed 8 bases, with 14 bases lying between them. CDR3 length: 14 residues. Germline lookup yields CDR1 MDHEN and CDR2 SYDVKM. This CDR3 is CASSSGSGGEKLFF. CDR3 DNA sequence: TGTGCCAGCAGTTCTGGGTCAGGAGGGGAAAAACTGTTTTTT.

This chain joins TRBV4-3 and TRBJ2-3; tentative D call: TRBD2 (7 bases). The CDR3 runs 16 residues. The ends were cut back, 0 bases at V and 0 bases at J, with 10 bases in the middle. Germline CDR1 and CDR2: LGHNA and YSLEER. The CDR3 sequence is CASSQDRGASTDTQYF. CDR3 bases: TGCGCCAGCAGCCAAGATCGGGGGGCTAGCACAGATACGCAGTATTTT.

The chain joins TRBV4-1 to TRBJ2-3; maybe TRBD1 (6 bases). V lost 1 base, J lost 0 bases, and 14 bases lay in between. The CDR3 extends over 17 amino acids. Germline assignment: CDR1 MGHRA and CDR2 YSYEKL. The CDR3 loop is CASSQGTASASTDTQYF. The CDR3 bases are TGCGCCAGCAGCCAAGGGACAGCAAGTGCTAGCACAGATACGCAGTATTTT.

This chain links TRBV6-1 with TRBJ1-2, with D hard to call. The ends were cut back, 2 bases at V and 7 bases at J, with 11 bases in the middle. Germline CDR1 MNHNS, CDR2 SASEGT. The CDR3 is 13 residues long. As DNA, the CDR3 is TGTGCCAGCAGTGAAAAGGGAGAGGGTGGCTACACCTTC. It codes for CASSEKGEGGYTF.

This clone was detected only a few times. V and J are TRBV6-1 and TRBJ1-5; 7 bases are a match to TRBD1. Unmatched junction bases numbered 8, after V lost 5 bases and J lost 7 bases. CDR1 is MNHNS, CDR2 SASEGT, per germline. The CDR3 contains 14 residues. DNA of the CDR3: TGTGCCAGCAGTCCACAGGGGTACGACCAGCCCCAGCATTTT. This translates into CASSPQGYDQPQHF.

Here the CDR3 DNA reads TGTGCCATCAGTGCCGTGCCGGGAGGGCACCACGAGCAGTACTTC. This encodes CAISAVPGGHHEQYF. V is TRBV10-3 and J is TRBJ2-7, with TRBD2 matching 8 bases. V was pared by 4 bases and J by 5 bases, with 10 bases of the junction left unmatched. Germline CDR1 and CDR2: ENHRY and SYGVKD. The CDR3 extends over 15 amino acids.

The chain joins TRBV9 to TRBJ1-2; tentatively, D is TRBD1 (5 bases). V gave up 5 bases and J gave up 4 bases, with 9 bases separating them. Germline lookup yields CDR1 SGDLS and CDR2 YYNGEE. This CDR3 spans 12 amino acids. CDR3 coding DNA: TGTGCCAGCAGGGGGGGGTTCTATGGCTACACCTTC. Encoded protein: CASRGGFYGYTF.

V gene TRBV19 combines with J gene TRBJ2-7; D gene uncertain. The CDR3 runs 13 residues. The germline V gene has CDR1 LNHDA and CDR2 SQIVND (reference sequence). Trimming removed 3 bases at V and 3 bases at J, with 9 bases between. CDR3 residues: CASSILLFYEQYF. The CDR3 bases are TGTGCCAGTAGTATCCTCTTATTCTACGAGCAGTACTTC.

The sample holds one count of this clone. This rearrangement joins TRBV7-6 to TRBJ2-1, with D tentatively TRBD1 (5 bases). This CDR3 is 13 amino acids long. Germline CDR1 and CDR2: SGHVS and FNYEAQ. Between the trimmed V and J ends, which lost 5 bases and 4 bases, there was a span of 9 bases. The CDR3 DNA sequence: TGTGCCAGCAGCCCAGGGCGTTACAATGAGCAGTTCTTC. This codes for CASSPGRYNEQFF. The entire variable domain, with the rest obtained from reference TRBV7-6 and TRBJ2-1, is as follows: GAGVSQSPRYKVTKRGQDVALRCDPISGHVSLYWYRQALGQGPEFLTYFNYEAQQDKSGLPNDRFSAERPEGSISTLTIQRTEQRDSAMYRCASSPGRYNEQFFGPGTRLTVL.

The rearrangement uses TRBV28 and TRBJ2-5; D gene unclear. The CDR3 spans 11 residues. The germline V and J ends were trimmed by 3 bases and 4 bases, with 3 bases remaining between them. Germline lookup yields CDR1 MDHEN and CDR2 SYDVKM. Written as DNA, the CDR3 is TGTGCCAGCAGTTTGGCAGAGACCCAGTACTTC. This gives the protein CASSLAETQYF.

The V call is TRBV6-6, the J call TRBJ1-2; weak D call: TRBD1 (5 bases). V lost 0 bases to trimming and J lost 4 bases, with 9 bases between them. The CDR3 is 14 residues long. Germline CDR1 and CDR2: MNHNY and SVGAGI (reference sequence). The CDR3 sequence: CASSYSGVSYGYTF. CDR3 bases: TGTGCCAGCAGTTACTCAGGGGTGAGCTATGGCTACACCTTC.

This clone has just a few counts. The chain combines TRBV6-1 with TRBJ2-5; 10 positions agree with TRBD2. Looked up from germline, CDR1 is MNHNS and CDR2 is SASEGT. The CDR3 consists of 15 residues. J was trimmed by 5 bases and V by 3 bases; bases with no gene match: 6. For the CDR3, the DNA is TGTGCCAGCAGTGAGGTCTCTAGCGGGAGTGAGACCCAGTACTTC. Amino acids: CASSEVSSGSETQYF.

By sample share, this clone is medium-sized. This sample includes further DNA sequences coding for the same CDR3. CDR3 sequence (DNA): TGCGCCAGCAGCCAAGATCTAGCGGGAGGGCCAGATACGCAGTATTTT. It yields the protein CASSQDLAGGPDTQYF. The chain links TRBV4-3 to TRBJ2-3, with 12 bases that match TRBD2. The CDR3 extends over 16 amino acids. CDR1 and CDR2 (germline): LGHNA, YSLEER. Trimming removed 0 bases from V and 4 bases from J; junction bases left unmatched: 2.

The chain recombines TRBV7-9 with TRBJ2-3, with 7 positions matching TRBD2. V trimming: 5 bases; J trimming: 2 bases; junction bases outside the gene matches: 10. The CDR3 consists of 16 residues. The V gene's germline CDR1 is SEHNR and CDR2 FQNEAQ (reference sequence). CDR3 loop: CASSMISGVNTDTQYF. CDR3 DNA: TGTGCCAGCAGCATGATCAGCGGGGTGAACACAGATACGCAGTATTTT.

The chain carries TRBV11-2 and TRBJ1-1; 7 bases map to TRBD1. Germline CDR1 is SGHAT and CDR2 is FQNNGV. V was pared by 6 bases and J by 3 bases, with 7 bases of the junction left unmatched. This CDR3 region has 14 residues. The CDR3 protein is CASSYEGADTEAFF. The CDR3 DNA follows: TGTGCCAGCAGTTATGAGGGGGCGGACACTGAAGCTTTCTTT.

V and J are TRBV28 and TRBJ2-5; unclear D gene. The V gene lost 5 bases and the J gene lost 5 bases, with 15 bases spanning the gap. Germline loops: CDR1 MDHEN, CDR2 SYDVKM. CDR3 length: 14 residues. CDR3 in DNA: TGTGCCAGCAGTACACGACGGAGATCGGAGACCCAGTACTTC. This translates into CASSTRRRSETQYF. Full variable domain (missing parts from reference TRBV28 and TRBJ2-5): DVKVTQSSRYLVKRTGEKVFLECVQDMDHENMFWYRQDPGLGLRLIYFSYDVKMKEKGDIPEGYSVSREKKERFSLILESASTNQTSMYLCASSTRRRSETQYFGPGTRLLVL.

This chain links TRBV5-6 with TRBJ1-3; D remains ambiguous. CDR1 is SGHDT and CDR2 is YYEEEE in the germline V gene. Trimming removed 5 bases from V and 4 bases from J, with 13 bases in between. CDR3 size: 14 residues. The CDR3 here is CASSAAAAGNTIYF. CDR3 DNA: TGTGCCAGCAGTGCCGCCGCGGCGGGAAACACCATATATTTT.